Shown below are 27 T cell receptor beta chains from a single sample sequenced in a study of tissue T cells after allogeneic stem cell transplantation. Time point denoted: mouse harvest day 14 after allogeneic transplant. Mouse grafts combined 10^7 T-cell-depleted bone marrow cells with 10^6 splenic CD5+ T cells. Libraries were prepared by immunoSEQ multiplex PCR; TCRdb keeps only in-frame clonotypes and omits some of them. Found here are about 4,100 clones, roughly 50% of them singletons; the top ten hold roughly a third. Sequencing was done on a sample of lymph node tissue. Every receptor here comes from a female BALB/c mouse given C57BL/6 T cells with graft-versus-host disease after an allogeneic hematopoietic cell transplant.

As to this clone: This clone may be a read error of a much larger clone one base away. Mouse gene names and germline throughout. The sequence runs out 1 residue before the end of the CDR3; the remainder is reconstructed from the germline J gene. This CDR3 is also generated by other DNA sequences in the sample. The chain combines TRBV16 with TRBJ2-7; D not resolved. CDR1 is SGHSA and CDR2 is FRNQAP in the germline V gene. The CDR3 totals 12 residues. Between the trimmed V and J ends, which lost 0 bases and 4 bases, there was a span of 4 bases. The CDR3 region is CASSLDRYEQYF. CDR3 bases read: TGTGCAAGCAGCTTAGACAGGTATGAACAGTAC.

To note about this clone: Genes and germline come from the mouse. The read ends 1 residue before the CDR3 terminus; that terminus is restored from the germline J gene. The J gene is TRBJ1-1, the V gene TRBV23; the table's D call of TRBD1 was not tested on the DNA. Germline lookup yields CDR1 KGHTA and CDR2 FQNQQP. This CDR3 has 14 amino acids. CDR3 DNA (partial): TGCTCCAGCAGTCACGGGACAGCAAACACAGAAGTCTTC. Its translation: CSSSHGTANTEVF. From start to end, the CDR3 is CSSSHGTANTEVFF.

Of note for this clone: Gene and germline names: mouse. CDR3 sequence reads: CASSLSGTGAGNTLYF. The DNA read from the CDR3 is TGTGCAAGCAGCCTCTCCGGGACAGGGGCTGGAAATACGCTCTAT. The chain uses TRBV16 and TRBJ1-3; 10 bases are shared with TRBD1. The CDR3 end lies 1 residue beyond the end of the read and is filled in from the germline J gene. The CDR3 has 16 amino acids. Germline lookup yields CDR1 SGHSA and CDR2 FRNQAP. V shed 5 bases and J 2 bases; nucleotides not matched to a gene: 6.

As to this clone: Gene names are mouse gene names. The CDR3 reads CASSRTANTEVFF. The sequenced part of the CDR3 DNA is TGTGCCAGCAGTCGGACAGCAAACACAGAAGTCTTC. This sequence joins TRBV26 and TRBJ1-1; perhaps TRBD1 as D (6 bases). The read comes to an end 1 residue before the CDR3 does, leaving the germline J gene to fill in the end. Per germline, CDR1 KGHPV and CDR2 FQNQEV (reference sequence). The V end was cut by 4 bases, the J end by 0 bases, with 6 bases between. This CDR3 has 13 residues.

Comments on this clone: The gene names given are mouse names. The read finishes 1 residue shy of the CDR3 end, and the germline J gene is used to complete it. The J gene is TRBJ1-4, the V gene TRBV31, with unresolved D. The CDR3 is 13 residues long. The V gene lost 0 bases and the J gene lost 4 bases, with 6 bases spanning the gap. Per germline, CDR1 GKSSPN and CDR2 SITVG. The part of the CDR3 DNA that was read is TGTGCCTGGAGTCTATACAGCAACGAAAGATTATTT. Translated, it gives CAWSLYSNERLF. The whole CDR3 region reads CAWSLYSNERLFF.

This clone was seen only a few times. These gene names are mouse names. The CDR3 here is CASGTGQYAEQFF. The CDR3 DNA, read in part, is TGTGCCAGCGGGACGGGACAATATGCTGAGCAGTTC. The rearrangement uses TRBV13-2 and TRBJ2-1; tentative D call: TRBD1 (6 bases). From the germline J gene comes the end of the CDR3, since the read stops 1 residue before it. Germline values: CDR1 NNHNN, CDR2 SYGAGS (reference sequence). This CDR3 has 13 amino acids. Deletions cut 5 bases from V and 4 bases from J, with 10 bases between.

Sample share makes this clone medium-sized (0.01 to 0.1%). Here the gene names and germline are mouse. The sequence runs out 1 residue before the end of the CDR3; the remainder is reconstructed from the germline J gene. The chain carries TRBV13-3 and TRBJ2-1; 9 bases align to TRBD2. The CDR3 contains 14 residues. The V and J ends lost 1 base and 5 bases, in that order; junction bases with no gene match: 1. The V gene's germline CDR1 is NNHDY and CDR2 SYVADS. CDR3: CASSDNWGDAEQFF. The CDR3 DNA, read in part, is TGTGCCAGCAGTGATAACTGGGGGGATGCTGAGCAGTTC.

This clone came up a few times. Genes here carry mouse names. The CDR3 end lies 1 residue beyond the end of the read and is filled in from the germline J gene. The chain has TRBV3 and TRBJ1-1; possibly TRBD1 for D (6 bases). The CDR3 consists of 13 residues. Germline CDR1 SNHLY, CDR2 FYNGKV (reference sequence). V was pared by 5 bases and J by 3 bases, with 10 bases between. CDR3 sequence reads: CASSTRQDTEVFF. The sequenced part of the CDR3 DNA is TGTGCCAGCAGCACCCGACAGGACACAGAAGTCTTC.

Turning to this clone: Germline and genes: mouse. Read coverage stops 1 residue before the CDR3 terminus; the germline J gene supplies the remainder. The chain recombines TRBV26 with TRBJ1-1; no definite D call. Looked up from germline, CDR1 is KGHPV and CDR2 is FQNQEV (reference sequence). V lost 0 bases and J lost 0, with 5 bases in between. CDR3 size: 14 residues. This CDR3 is CASSLSQANTEVFF. CDR3 DNA, as far as it was read: TGTGCCAGCAGTCTGTCCCAAGCAAACACAGAAGTCTTC.

As for this clone: The germline and genes are mouse ones. The CDR3 end falls 1 residue outside the read, so it is completed with the germline J gene. V and J are TRBV12-1 and TRBJ2-4; D unresolved. The CDR3 spans 14 residues. Germline CDR1 SGHSN, CDR2 HYEKVE. Trimming cost V 2 bases and J 0 bases, with 8 bases left between them. The CDR3 DNA, read in part, is TGTGCCAGCTCTCGCACACCTAGTCAAAACACCTTGTAC. Translation: CASSRTPSQNTLY. The entire CDR3 sequence reads CASSRTPSQNTLYF.

This clone is judged medium-sized. Germline and genes: mouse. The read stops 1 residue short of the end of the CDR3; the missing end is completed from the germline J gene. The chain is built from TRBV26 and TRBJ1-3; D is undetermined. Trimming removed 2 bases at V and 0 bases at J, with 5 bases between. Per the germline V gene, CDR1 is KGHPV and CDR2 is FQNQEV (reference sequence). This CDR3 has 14 amino acids. CDR3 protein: CASSLVNSGNTLYF. The covered CDR3 bases are TGTGCCAGCAGTCTGGTGAATTCTGGAAATACGCTCTAT.

This clone appeared a single time. Gene names follow the mouse nomenclature. Read data end 1 residue before the CDR3 end; the end is taken from the germline J gene. The genes are TRBV13-3 and TRBJ2-3, with TRBD1 identical over 7 bases. The CDR3 consists of 15 residues. The germline V gene encodes CDR1 NNHDY and CDR2 SYVADS. J was trimmed by 0 bases and V by 0 bases; bases with no gene match: 1. CDR3: CASSDDRGSAETLYF. Incomplete CDR3 DNA: TGTGCCAGCAGTGATGACAGGGGCAGTGCAGAAACGCTGTAT.

Concerning this clone itself: Any gene name here is a mouse gene name. The CDR3 end is not reached by the read, which stops 1 residue before it; the germline J gene fills it in. The V and J genes are TRBV3 and TRBJ2-3, with unresolved D. Germline V gives CDR1 SNHLY, CDR2 FYNGKV (reference sequence). The CDR3 is 11 amino acids. Trimming pared 2 bases from V and 5 bases from J, leaving 2 bases between. The CDR3 DNA, read in part, is TGTGCCAGCAGCTTAAGAGAAACGCTGTAT. Translated, it gives CASSLRETLY. The full CDR3 protein reads CASSLRETLYF.

With respect to this clone: The germline and genes are mouse ones. The read is 1 residue too short to cover the CDR3 end, so that end is filled in from the germline J gene. The chain uses TRBV26 and TRBJ2-4; no reliable D call. Germline V CDR1 and CDR2: KGHPV, FQNQEV (reference sequence). Trimming shortened V by 2 bases and J by 5 bases, and 11 bases separated the two germline ends. This CDR3 region has 14 residues. The part of the CDR3 DNA that was read is TGTGCCAGCAGTCTGGGTGGAGGGAGAAACACCTTGTAC. Amino acids: CASSLGGGRNTLY. The CDR3 as a whole reads CASSLGGGRNTLYF.

For this clone: Genes and germline come from the mouse. The read stops 1 residue short of the end of the CDR3; the missing end is completed from the germline J gene. The chain links TRBV12-1 to TRBJ1-3; D is perhaps TRBD1 (6 bases). V gave up 2 bases and J gave up 8 bases, with 12 bases separating them. The CDR3 spans 13 residues. The V gene's germline CDR1 is SGHSN and CDR2 HYEKVE. The CDR3 bases that were read are TGTGCCAGCTCTCGGCAGGGGAGAGATACGCTCTAT. The encoded protein is CASSRQGRDTLY. The CDR3 as a whole reads CASSRQGRDTLYF.

Remarks on this clone: The genes and germline here are from mouse. The CDR3 goes on 1 residue after the read ends, and that part is filled in from the germline J gene. The genes are TRBV23 and TRBJ1-1; the table names TRBD1, a call not compared with the DNA. Germline values: CDR1 KGHTA, CDR2 FQNQQP. The CDR3 extends over 13 amino acids. This chain's CDR3 is CSSSLGQNTEVFF. CDR3 DNA (partial): TGCTCCAGCAGTCTCGGACAAAACACAGAAGTCTTC.

This clone was picked up a small number of times. All gene names here are mouse names. The read is 1 residue too short to cover the CDR3 end, so that end is filled in from the germline J gene. The chain links TRBV13-2 to TRBJ2-5, with a weak D call TRBD1 (8 bases). Germline CDR1 is NNHNN and CDR2 is SYGAGS (reference sequence). Trimming stripped 0 bases from V and 11 bases from J, with 10 bases between. CDR3 length: 12 residues. The chain's CDR3 is CASGDDRGGQYF. CDR3 DNA (partial): TGTGCCAGCGGTGATGACAGGGGGGGCCAGTAC.

In its sample, this clone was seen a few times. Here the gene names and germline are mouse. The sequence runs out 1 residue before the end of the CDR3; the remainder is reconstructed from the germline J gene. The V call is TRBV16, the J call TRBJ1-5, with D possibly matching TRBD1 (6 bases). The germline V and J ends were trimmed by 5 bases and 4 bases, with 9 bases remaining between them. The CDR3 contains 13 residues. Germline assignment: CDR1 SGHSA and CDR2 FRNQAP. CDR3 region: CASSKGQNQAPLF. The CDR3 DNA, read in part, is TGTGCAAGCAGCAAGGGACAAAACCAGGCTCCGCTT.

This clone was seen once. These gene names are mouse names. The read finishes 1 residue shy of the CDR3 end, and the germline J gene is used to complete it. The rearrangement joins TRBV15 to TRBJ1-3; D gene ambiguous. Germline values: CDR1 SGHND, CDR2 FRSKSL. The CDR3 contains 11 residues. V was clipped by 1 base and J by 7 bases, with 2 bases between them. CDR3 DNA, as far as it was read: TGTGCCAGCAGTTTAGAGAATACGCTCTAT. Its translation: CASSLENTLY. The full CDR3 is CASSLENTLYF.

As concerns this clone: Gene names and germline match the mouse. The read ends 1 residue shy of where the CDR3 ends; the end is completed using the germline J gene. This sequence joins TRBV3 and TRBJ1-3, with D uncertain. Trimming left V 5 bases short and J 2 bases short, with 7 bases between. There are 13 residues in the CDR3. Germline loops: CDR1 SNHLY, CDR2 FYNGKV (reference sequence). Here the CDR3 reads CASSRTPGNTLYF. The covered CDR3 bases are TGTGCCAGCAGCAGGACCCCTGGAAATACGCTCTAT.

This clone is medium-sized (0.01 to 0.1%) by share. The gene symbols are mouse symbols. The CDR3 end is not reached by the read, which stops 1 residue before it; the germline J gene fills it in. V gene TRBV23 combines with J gene TRBJ1-4; the table's D call TRBD1 went unverified against the DNA. This CDR3 contains 13 residues. The V gene's germline CDR1 is KGHTA and CDR2 FQNQQP. The part of the CDR3 DNA that was read is TGCTCCAGCAGTCACCCAGGGAGCGAAAGATTATTT. This translates into CSSSHPGSERLF. The whole CDR3 region reads CSSSHPGSERLFF.

With respect to this clone: All gene names here are mouse names. The read terminates 1 residue before the CDR3 end, so the remaining end is supplied by the germline J gene. This sequence joins TRBV12-2 and TRBJ2-5, with 9 nucleotides matching TRBD1. The V gene's germline CDR1 is SGHLS and CDR2 HYDKME. The CDR3 contains 14 residues. V lost 2 bases to trimming and J lost 5 bases; unmatched junction nucleotides: 4. The CDR3 region is CASSQQGARDTQYF. The sequenced CDR3 bases are TGTGCCAGCTCTCAACAGGGGGCGCGAGACACCCAGTAC.

Details on this clone: The gene names given are mouse names. From the germline J gene comes the end of the CDR3, since the read stops 1 residue before it. The V and J genes are TRBV13-2 and TRBJ1-2; no clear D. This CDR3 has 14 amino acids. Trimming removed 0 bases at V and 0 bases at J, with 6 bases between. Germline V gene lookup returns CDR1 NNHNN and CDR2 SYGAGS (reference sequence). The covered CDR3 bases are TGTGCCAGCGGTGATGCTCGGGCAAACTCCGACTACACC. It translates to CASGDARANSDYT. The CDR3 in full is CASGDARANSDYTF.

Worth noting for this clone: Gene names and germline refer to mouse. From the germline J gene comes the end of the CDR3, since the read stops 1 residue before it. The rearrangement uses TRBV23 and TRBJ1-4; the D call TRBD1 from the table was never checked on the DNA. The CDR3 length is 14 residues. The germline V gene has CDR1 KGHTA and CDR2 FQNQQP. The sequenced CDR3 bases are TGCTCCAGCAGTCCCCCGGGACATAACGAAAGATTATTT. Protein: CSSSPPGHNERLF. The whole CDR3 reads CSSSPPGHNERLFF.

The sample holds a few counts of this clone. Gene names and germline match the mouse. The read terminates 1 residue before the CDR3 end, so the remaining end is supplied by the germline J gene. The chain has TRBV3 and TRBJ1-1; 8 bases map to TRBD1. After removal of 2 bases from V and 4 bases from J, the junction contained 3 bases not matched to a gene. The germline CDR1 and CDR2 sequences are SNHLY and FYNGKV (reference sequence). This CDR3 spans 14 amino acids. The CDR3 sequence: CASSLQGARTEVFF. The part of the CDR3 DNA that was read is TGTGCCAGCAGCTTACAGGGGGCGCGCACAGAAGTCTTC. The whole variable domain, remainder taken from reference TRBV3 and TRBJ1-1, is GPKVLQIPSHQIIDMGQMVTLNCDPVSNHLYFYWYKQILGQQMEFLVNFYNGKVMEKSKLFKDQFSVERPDGSYFTLKIQPTALEDSAVYFCASSLQGARTEVFFGKGTRLTVV.

This clone was observed a handful of times. Genes and germline are mouse. The read finishes 1 residue shy of the CDR3 end, and the germline J gene is used to complete it. This chain links TRBV26 with TRBJ2-1; 10 bases are a match to TRBD2. Germline trimming cut 3 bases from V and 3 bases from J; bases unmatched to any gene: 8. CDR1 is KGHPV and CDR2 is FQNQEV in the germline V gene (reference sequence). The CDR3 is 17 amino acids. The CDR3 region is CASSLLTGGSFYAEQFF. Incomplete CDR3 DNA: TGTGCCAGCAGTCTCCTGACTGGGGGGAGTTTCTATGCTGAGCAGTTC. The full variable domain, with the rest looked up from reference TRBV26 and TRBJ2-1, is NSKVIQTPRYLVKGQGQKAKMRCIPEKGHPVVFWYQQNKNNEFKFLINFQNQEVLQQIDMTEKRFSAECPSNSPCSLEIQSSEAGDSALYLCASSLLTGGSFYAEQFFGPGTRLTVL.

This clone was observed a handful of times. Gene labels here are mouse ones. The read ends 1 residue shy of where the CDR3 ends; the end is completed using the germline J gene. The genes are TRBV23 and TRBJ2-7; the D segment call TRBD2 is taken from the table without a DNA check. This CDR3 is 15 amino acids long. Germline loops: CDR1 KGHTA, CDR2 FQNQQP. The CDR3 bases that were read are TGCTCCAGCAGTCACCCGGGACTGGGGGGCTTTGAACAGTAC. The encoded protein is CSSSHPGLGGFEQY. The whole CDR3 sequence is CSSSHPGLGGFEQYF.